The 17 T cell receptor beta chains below come from one sample, sequenced in a study of T cells in Graves' hyperthyroidism and ophthalmopathy. The TCR beta CDR3 regions underwent amplification using RNA transcripts as the source. The HTBI primer set drove a first-round RT-PCR of the TCR CDR3. TCRdb re-derived calls from the multiplex PCR reads in MiXCR, one entry per CDR3 protein. The data contain 600,000 to 900,000 distinct CDR3 sequences, about a sixth of them singletons. Sequencing used blood. The receptors stem from a young man with Graves' hyperthyroidism.

V is TRBV20-1 and J is TRBJ2-5; the D is unclear. The CDR3 length is 14 residues. The ends were cut back, 1 base at V and 1 base at J, with 10 bases in the middle. In germline, CDR1 is DFQATT, CDR2 SNEGSKA (reference sequence). The CDR3 DNA sequence: TGCAGTGCTAGAGGTAGTGAGGCCCAAGAGACCCAGTACTTC. Protein product: CSARGSEAQETQYF.

This clonotype was recorded a few times. The chain carries TRBV4-1 and TRBJ2-4; 7 positions agree with TRBD2. The V segment lost 0 bases and the J segment 0 bases; nucleotides outside the gene matches: 11. Germline loops: CDR1 MGHRA, CDR2 YSYEKL. The CDR3 length is 19 residues. CDR3 protein: CASSQDLGLGGRAKNIQYF. The DNA for the CDR3 is TGCGCCAGCAGCCAAGATCTCGGGTTGGGCGGGAGAGCCAAAAACATTCAGTACTTC.

The genes are TRBV7-3 and TRBJ2-1; 8 bases are a match to TRBD2. CDR1 and CDR2 (germline): SGHTA, FQGTGA. V lost 5 bases to trimming and J lost 9 bases; unmatched junction nucleotides: 12. This CDR3 has 15 amino acids. CDR3 nucleotides: TGTGCCAGCAGCCAGGCGTCCGGGAGGGCAAGTGAGCAGTTCTTC. It encodes CASSQASGRASEQFF.

Many counts were recorded for this clonotype. The J gene is TRBJ2-3, the V gene TRBV7-9; possibly TRBD2 for D (5 bases). Germline V CDR1 and CDR2: SEHNR, FQNEAQ (reference sequence). V was shortened by 5 bases and J by 1 base, with 16 bases between the two germline ends. This CDR3 is built from 16 residues. CDR3 amino acids: CASSLRSRDGTDTQYF. Written as DNA, the CDR3 is TGTGCCAGCAGCCTCCGGAGCCGGGATGGCACAGATACGCAGTATTTT.

This clonotype was seen once. The chain recombines TRBV6-5 with TRBJ1-1; D possibly corresponds to TRBD1 (5 bases). The germline V gene has CDR1 MNHEY and CDR2 SVGAGI. The CDR3 is 13 residues long. V was pared by 5 bases and J by 4 bases, with 11 bases between. The CDR3 nucleotides are TGTGCCAGCAGTAACACGGGGGGCACTGAAGCTTTCTTT. Its translation is CASSNTGGTEAFF.

The chain uses TRBV20-1 and TRBJ2-7; 9 bases map to TRBD2. Germline V CDR1 and CDR2: DFQATT, SNEGSKA (reference sequence). Germline trimming cut 5 bases from V and 4 bases from J; bases unmatched to any gene: 6. CDR3 length: 13 amino acids. The CDR3, as DNA: TGCAGTGCTGGAGGTAGCGGGAGTTACGAGCAGTACTTC. It encodes CSAGGSGSYEQYF.

This chain connects TRBV7-2 to TRBJ2-3; D gene uncertain. Germline CDR1 and CDR2: SGHTA and FQGNSA. V lost 6 bases and J 2 bases, leaving 12 bases between the germline ends. The CDR3 sequence is 14 residues long. CDR3 bases: TGTGCCAGCAGGACCGGCCTGGTCACAGATACGCAGTATTTT. Translated: CASRTGLVTDTQYF.

This clonotype has at least ten counts. V usage is TRBV28 and J usage is TRBJ2-1, with TRBD1 matching over 9 bases. The length of the CDR3 is 14 residues. Trimming cost V 7 bases and J 1 base; bases outside gene matches: 2. The germline V gene has CDR1 MDHEN and CDR2 SYDVKM. DNA for the CDR3: TGTGCCAGCACGGGACAGGGTTCCTACAATGAGCAGTTCTTC. Protein: CASTGQGSYNEQFF.

The chain recombines TRBV25-1 with TRBJ2-1; the match to TRBD2 covers 8 bases. Trimming cost V 3 bases and J 7 bases; bases outside gene matches: 8. This CDR3 comprises 15 residues. CDR1 MGHDK and CDR2 SYGVNS come from the germline V gene. The CDR3 DNA reads TGTGCCAGCAGTGAGCACGGAGCGGGGGCGAATGAGCAGTTCTTC. It specifies CASSEHGAGANEQFF. The variable domain in full, completed from reference TRBV25-1 and TRBJ2-1, reads EADIYQTPRYLVIGTGKKITLECSQTMGHDKMYWYQQDPGMELHLIHYSYGVNSTEKGDLSSESTVSRIRTEHFPLTLESARPSHTSQYLCASSEHGAGANEQFFGPGTRLTVL.

The V call is TRBV28, the J call TRBJ1-1, with D perhaps TRBD1 (6 bases). This CDR3 has 15 amino acids. Trimming cost V 3 bases and J 5 bases, with 16 bases left between them. The germline gives CDR1 MDHEN, CDR2 SYDVKM. DNA for the CDR3: TGTGCCAGCAGTTTCAGGGGAGGTGGGTGGACTGAAGCTTTCTTT. This translates into CASSFRGGGWTEAFF. Complete variable domain (other parts from reference TRBV28 and TRBJ1-1): DVKVTQSSRYLVKRTGEKVFLECVQDMDHENMFWYRQDPGLGLRLIYFSYDVKMKEKGDIPEGYSVSREKKERFSLILESASTNQTSMYLCASSFRGGGWTEAFFGQGTRLTVV.

Note on this clonotype: A junction boundary mismatches the germline segment, possibly from a read error. This chain connects TRBV11-2 to TRBJ2-5; D might be TRBD2 (5 bases). The CDR3 runs to 15 residues. The germline V gene has CDR1 SGHAT and CDR2 FQNNGV. CDR3 in amino acids: CASSLAPSGQEAQYF. The CDR3 region has the DNA TGTGCCAGCAGCTTAGCCCCCAGCGGCCAAGAGGCCCAGTACTTC.

The chain combines TRBV2 with TRBJ2-7; 12 positions agree with TRBD2. In germline, CDR1 is SNHLY, CDR2 FYNNEI. The J segment lost 4 bases and the V segment lost 6 bases, leaving 7 bases of the junction unmatched. CDR3 size: 15 residues. The DNA for the CDR3 is TGTGCCAGCAGCCAGACTAGCGGGAGATTTTACGAGCAGTACTTC. This translates into CASSQTSGRFYEQYF.

In this sample, this clonotype turned up many times. The genes are TRBV28 and TRBJ2-1; D remains ambiguous. Trimming left V 5 bases short and J 0 bases short, with 14 bases between. Germline-derived CDR1 and CDR2 are MDHEN and SYDVKM. The CDR3 is made up of 16 amino acids. CDR3: CASSPPPAGSYNEQFF. The CDR3 region has the DNA TGTGCCAGCAGTCCTCCCCCCGCCGGCTCCTACAATGAGCAGTTCTTC.

This clonotype was seen more than once but under ten times. The chain has TRBV9 and TRBJ2-1; D remains ambiguous. Trimming pared 4 bases from V and 0 bases from J, leaving 14 bases between. The CDR3 extends over 16 amino acids. Germline CDR1 and CDR2: SGDLS and YYNGEE. CDR3 loop: CASSSPYRGSYNEQFF. CDR3 bases: TGTGCCAGCAGCTCACCCTACAGAGGCTCCTACAATGAGCAGTTCTTC.

This clonotype was recorded at least ten times. The genes are TRBV12-3 or TRBV12-4 and TRBJ2-1, with a weak D call TRBD1 (5 bases). V was pared by 6 bases and J by 3 bases, with 12 bases between. This CDR3 has 14 amino acids. CDR3: CASRRQGLYNEQFF. Here the CDR3 DNA reads TGTGCCAGCAGACGCCAGGGCCTCTACAATGAGCAGTTCTTC.

Of note for this clonotype: A junction end diverges from the germline sequence, so it may reflect a read error. V is TRBV28 and J is TRBJ1-2; no clear D. This CDR3 is 13 amino acids long. Germline V gene data show CDR1 as MDHEN and CDR2 as SYDVKM. The CDR3 bases are TGTGCCAGCAATTTATCAGCTAACTATGGCTACACCTTC. Amino acids: CASNLSANYGYTF.

This clonotype was observed a handful of times. The J gene is TRBJ2-7, the V gene TRBV3-1; TRBD1 aligns across 8 bases. Germline CDR1 is LGHDT and CDR2 is YNNKEL (reference sequence). V gave up 2 bases and J gave up 4 bases; unmatched junction bases: 4. CDR3 length equals 14 residues. The CDR3 loop reads CASSQPGQVYEQYF. In DNA, the CDR3 is TGTGCCAGCAGCCAACCGGGACAGGTTTACGAGCAGTACTTC.